These 27 T cell receptor beta chains were all obtained from the same sample, sequenced in a study of PD-1 blockade in classical Hodgkin lymphoma. Here immunoSEQ multiplex PCR was the method, and the copy in TCRdb shows in-frame clones only, minus some. This sample has approximately 100,000 clones, with 80% to 95% found just once. Exposure to brentuximab vedotin varied, and each patient had relapsed following autologous stem cell transplantation. The specimen was peripheral blood mononuclear cells (PBMCs), collected at baseline. These receptors originate from a human donor with classical Hodgkin lymphoma.

The CDR3 is CASSRKVGDSSYNEQFF. The CDR3 DNA sequence: TGTGCCAGCAGCAGAAAAGTAGGGGACTCCTCCTACAATGAGCAGTTCTTC. The V and J genes are TRBV5-6 and TRBJ2-1; perhaps TRBD2 as D (6 bases). Deletions cut 4 bases from V and 0 bases from J, with 17 bases between. The CDR3 covers 17 residues. CDR1 and CDR2 from the germline V gene are SGHDT and YYEEEE.

The V gene is TRBV5-1, the J gene TRBJ1-2, with D unclear. The CDR3 consists of 13 residues. The V end was cut by 0 bases, the J end by 2 bases, with 5 bases between. CDR1 is SGHRS, CDR2 YFSETQ, per germline. In DNA form, the CDR3 reads TGCGCCAGCAGCTTGGGGACCAACTATGGCTACACCTTC. As protein: CASSLGTNYGYTF. Full variable domain (remainder filled in from reference TRBV5-1 and TRBJ1-2): KAGVTQTPRYLIKTRGQQVTLSCSPISGHRSVSWYQQTPGQGLQFLFEYFSETQRNKGNFPGRFSGRQFSNSRSEMNVSTLELGDSALYLCASSLGTNYGYTFGSGTRLTVV.

The J gene is TRBJ2-5, the V gene TRBV30; D uncertain. The V end lost 5 bases, the J end lost 1 base, and 11 bases lay between the germline ends. Germline V gene sequence: CDR1 GTSNPN, CDR2 SVGIG (reference sequence). The CDR3 is 13 amino acids. CDR3 in DNA: TGTGCCTGGGAAACAGCTTTCCAAGAGACCCAGTACTTC. This gives the protein CAWETAFQETQYF.

In its sample, this clone was seen once. The chain recombines TRBV6-5 with TRBJ2-1, with TRBD2 matching over 14 bases. Germline assignment: CDR1 MNHEY and CDR2 SVGAGI. This CDR3 comprises 14 residues. Trimming cost V 6 bases and J 8 bases; bases outside gene matches: 3. For the CDR3, the DNA is TGTGCCAGCAGGGGACTAGCGGGAGTTGATGAGCAGTTCTTC. As protein: CASRGLAGVDEQFF.

The V gene is TRBV15, the J gene TRBJ1-1; TRBD1 matches at 9 bases. V lost 7 bases, J lost 6 bases, and 12 bases stayed unmatched. The length of the CDR3 is 15 residues. Germline assignment: CDR1 LNHNV and CDR2 YYDKDF (reference sequence). The CDR3 protein is CATNRDRERGSEAFF. CDR3 nucleotide sequence: TGTGCCACCAACCGGGACAGGGAAAGGGGGTCTGAAGCTTTCTTT. The full variable domain, rest sourced from reference TRBV15 and TRBJ1-1, is DAMVIQNPRYQVTQFGKPVTLSCSQTLNHNVMYWYQQKSSQAPKLLFHYYDKDFNNEADTPDNFQSRRPNTSFCFLDIRSPGLGDTAMYLCATNRDRERGSEAFFGQGTRLTVV.

The chain has TRBV5-1 and TRBJ2-7; no reliable D call. Trimming removed 4 bases at V and 1 base at J, with 12 bases between. Germline-derived CDR1 and CDR2 are SGHRS and YFSETQ. CDR3 length: 14 residues. The CDR3 sequence is CASSLLSRSYEQYF. The CDR3 coding sequence is TGCGCCAGCAGCCTCTTGTCCAGATCCTACGAGCAGTACTTC.

The chain uses TRBV28 and TRBJ2-7; 12 bases map to TRBD2. Trimming cost V 2 bases and J 6 bases; bases outside gene matches: 11. Germline CDR1 MDHEN, CDR2 SYDVKM. This CDR3 comprises 17 residues. CDR3 in DNA: TGTGCCAGCAGTTTAACTCGAAGAGGGACTAGCGGGCGCGAGCAGTACTTC. It yields the protein CASSLTRRGTSGREQYF.

This clone has only one observation. This chain joins TRBV28 and TRBJ2-7; D may match TRBD1 or TRBD2 (5 bases each). CDR3 length equals 15 residues. The germline V gene encodes CDR1 MDHEN and CDR2 SYDVKM. With 6 bases removed from V and 6 bases from J, the gap between germline ends came to 21 bases. CDR3 loop: CASRYPPGSLGEQYF. In DNA, the CDR3 is TGTGCCAGCAGATACCCCCCAGGGAGCTTGGGCGAGCAGTACTTC.

V and J are TRBV27 and TRBJ2-7; 8 bases are shared with TRBD2. V shed 8 bases and J 2 bases; nucleotides not matched to a gene: 14. CDR3 length: 16 residues. Germline V lookup: CDR1 MNHEY, CDR2 SMNVEV (reference sequence). CDR3 nucleotides: TGTGCCAGCCAAACTATGCTAGCGGGCACTACCTACGAGCAGTACTTC. The encoded protein is CASQTMLAGTTYEQYF.

V and J are TRBV28 and TRBJ1-2; a possible D gene is TRBD1 (6 bases). The CDR3 has 12 amino acids. Germline values: CDR1 MDHEN, CDR2 SYDVKM. The CDR3 is CVTGNSNYGYTF. DNA for the CDR3: TGTGTCACAGGGAATTCTAACTATGGCTACACCTTC.

This chain links TRBV5-6 with TRBJ1-3; no firm D call. Germline CDR1 SGHDT, CDR2 YYEEEE. This CDR3 has 13 amino acids. V dropped 2 bases and J dropped 8 bases, with 11 bases sitting between them. The CDR3 DNA reads as TGTGCCAGCAGCTTACAGTTTAGGGACACCATATATTTT. This codes for CASSLQFRDTIYF.

This chain's CDR3 is CASSTQETQYF. CDR3 sequence (DNA): TGTGCCAGCAGCACCCAAGAGACCCAGTACTTC. V is TRBV11-2 and J is TRBJ2-5; D gene ambiguous. Germline CDR1 SGHAT, CDR2 FQNNGV. This CDR3 contains 11 residues. Trimming stripped 5 bases from V and 1 base from J, with 2 bases between.

This clone has only one observation. The chain couples TRBV4-2 to TRBJ2-7; the D gene could be TRBD1 or TRBD2 (5 bases each). Germline V lookup: CDR1 LGHNA, CDR2 YNFKEQ. Trimming pared 0 bases from V and 9 bases from J, leaving 15 bases between. This CDR3 spans 14 amino acids. The CDR3 loop reads CASSQDRGTAGQYF. Here the CDR3 DNA reads TGTGCCAGCAGCCAAGATCGAGGGACGGCCGGGCAGTACTTC.

The genes are TRBV27 and TRBJ1-1; 11 bases fit TRBD1. Unmatched junction bases numbered 3, after V lost 2 bases and J lost 4 bases. CDR1 is MNHEY, CDR2 SMNVEV, per germline (reference sequence). The length of the CDR3 is 15 residues. This CDR3 is CASSLGGTGGTEAFF. For the CDR3, the DNA is TGTGCCAGCAGTTTAGGGGGGACAGGGGGCACTGAAGCTTTCTTT.

V is TRBV29-1 and J is TRBJ1-2; 7 nucleotides line up with TRBD1. The J segment lost 4 bases and the V segment lost 7 bases, leaving 6 bases of the junction unmatched. CDR3 length: 12 amino acids. Germline V gene data show CDR1 as SQVTM and CDR2 as ANQGSEA. In DNA, the CDR3 is TGCAGCGATCAGGGGGTCTCCTATGGCTACACCTTC. It specifies CSDQGVSYGYTF. The variable domain in full, with the rest retrieved from reference TRBV29-1 and TRBJ1-2, is SAVISQKPSRDICQRGTSLTIQCQVDSQVTMMFWYRQQPGQSLTLIATANQGSEATYESGFVIDKFPISRPNLTFSTLTVSNMSPEDSSIYLCSDQGVSYGYTFGSGTRLTVV.

V is TRBV18 and J is TRBJ2-2; a possible D gene is TRBD2 (6 bases). The CDR3 spans 17 residues. Germline V gene sequence: CDR1 KGHSH, CDR2 LQKENI. V was trimmed by 1 base and J by 0 bases, leaving 12 bases between them. The CDR3 loop is CASSPLPAGSNTGELFF. CDR3 coding DNA: TGTGCCAGCTCACCACTTCCCGCGGGGTCGAACACCGGGGAGCTGTTTTTT.

The chain is built from TRBV6-6 and TRBJ2-2, with D possibly called TRBD1 or TRBD2 (5 bases each). Germline V lookup: CDR1 MNHNY, CDR2 SVGAGI (reference sequence). The V end lost 8 bases, the J end lost 1 base, and 14 bases lay between the germline ends. The CDR3 length is 15 residues. The CDR3 DNA sequence: TGTGCCAGCTCGGGGCGGGCAGAGAACACCGGGGAGCTGTTTTTT. This sequence encodes CASSGRAENTGELFF.

This sequence joins TRBV28 and TRBJ2-4; a possible D gene is TRBD1 (5 bases). Germline values: CDR1 MDHEN, CDR2 SYDVKM. Trimming removed 2 bases from V and 1 base from J, with 15 bases in between. The CDR3 extends over 17 amino acids. The DNA of the CDR3 is TGTGCCAGCAGTTTAACCCTAACCAGGGTGGCCAAAAACATTCAGTACTTC. As protein: CASSLTLTRVAKNIQYF.

The rearrangement uses TRBV28 and TRBJ2-1; a possible D gene is TRBD2 (5 bases). Trimming shortened V by 7 bases and J by 1 base, and 23 bases separated the two germline ends. This CDR3 comprises 18 residues. CDR1 and CDR2 (germline): MDHEN, SYDVKM. CDR3 amino acids: CASISARLAEGSYNEQFF. CDR3 sequence (DNA): TGTGCCAGCATATCGGCCCGGCTAGCCGAAGGATCCTACAATGAGCAGTTCTTC.

V and J are TRBV5-5 and TRBJ2-1; D unclear. The CDR3 spans 15 residues. V lost 4 bases to trimming and J lost 0 bases, with 11 bases between them. The germline gives CDR1 SGHKS, CDR2 YYEKEE (reference sequence). CDR3 protein: CASSAVRISYNEQFF. CDR3 bases: TGTGCCAGCAGCGCCGTCAGAATCTCCTACAATGAGCAGTTCTTC. Together with reference TRBV5-5 and TRBJ2-1, the CDR3 gives the full variable domain: DAGVTQSPTHLIKTRGQQVTLRCSPISGHKSVSWYQQVLGQGPQFIFQYYEKEERGRGNFPDRFSARQFPNYSSELNVNALLLGDSALYLCASSAVRISYNEQFFGPGTRLTVL.

This chain links TRBV5-1 with TRBJ2-7, with a tentative D call TRBD1 (6 bases). The V and J ends lost 0 bases and 0 bases respectively, with 10 bases between them. The CDR3 covers 15 residues. CDR1 is SGHRS, CDR2 YFSETQ, per germline. In DNA form, the CDR3 reads TGCGCCAGCAGCTTGGTAACAGGGAGCTCCTACGAGCAGTACTTC. It encodes CASSLVTGSSYEQYF.

This chain connects TRBV28 to TRBJ2-7; perhaps TRBD1 as D (6 bases). Trimming removed 2 bases from V and 0 bases from J, with 11 bases in between. Germline V gene lookup returns CDR1 MDHEN and CDR2 SYDVKM. CDR3 length equals 15 residues. CDR3 coding DNA: TGTGCCAGCAGTTTAGGGGGACAAGACTCCTACGAGCAGTACTTC. Amino acids: CASSLGGQDSYEQYF.

The chain recombines TRBV9 with TRBJ1-1; D is perhaps TRBD1 (5 bases). The CDR3 contains 13 residues. The germline V and J ends were trimmed by 1 base and 5 bases, with 9 bases remaining between them. Looked up from germline, CDR1 is SGDLS and CDR2 is YYNGEE. CDR3 protein: CASSVQGGTEAFF. The CDR3 region has the DNA TGTGCCAGCAGCGTACAGGGCGGTACTGAAGCTTTCTTT.

The chain carries TRBV25-1 and TRBJ2-5, with TRBD1 identical over 11 bases. Germline V gene data show CDR1 as MGHDK and CDR2 as SYGVNS. V shed 4 bases, J shed 5 bases, and the junction held 6 bases outside the gene matches. The CDR3 spans 15 residues. The CDR3 here is CASSVGQGVVETQYF. CDR3 in DNA: TGTGCCAGCAGTGTGGGACAGGGGGTAGTGGAGACCCAGTACTTC.

The gene calls are TRBV10-1 and TRBJ2-3; D perhaps matches TRBD1 (7 bases). Germline values: CDR1 WNHNN, CDR2 SYGVQD (reference sequence). V lost 6 bases and J 2 bases, leaving 18 bases between the germline ends. The CDR3 extends over 16 amino acids. CDR3 nucleotides: TGCGCCAGCAGCCTCGCGGGACAGACTAACACAGATACGCAGTATTTT. Translation gives CASSLAGQTNTDTQYF.

This rearrangement joins TRBV19 to TRBJ2-3; TRBD2 agrees at 13 bases. The V gene's germline CDR1 is LNHDA and CDR2 SQIVND (reference sequence). This CDR3 region has 18 residues. Trimming cost V 1 base and J 0 bases; bases outside gene matches: 4. This chain's CDR3 is CASSIVRTSGGSTDTQYF. CDR3 sequence (DNA): TGTGCCAGTAGTATAGTCCGGACTAGCGGGGGAAGCACAGATACGCAGTATTTT.

The rearrangement joins TRBV6-5 to TRBJ1-5; TRBD1 aligns across 9 bases. CDR3 size: 14 residues. V lost 8 bases to trimming and J lost 1 base; unmatched junction nucleotides: 3. Germline V lookup: CDR1 MNHEY, CDR2 SVGAGI. The CDR3 DNA reads TGTGCCAGCCGACAGGGGGAAAGCAATCAGCCCCAGCATTTT. Its protein is CASRQGESNQPQHF.